Here is one TCR beta chain with its context. This clonotype was found many times. Its antigen remains undetermined. No base quality information exists; no much larger clone differs at one position. V and J lose 7 bases and 6 bases, and a span of 18 bases separates them. The germline V gene sets CDR1 to SGDLS and CDR2 to YYNGEE. Inclusive of the bounding cysteine and phenylalanine, the CDR3 is 14 residues long. CDR3 DNA is the only sequence kept; it has 42 bases, read in frame from the first base. Instrument on record: Illumina HiSeq 2500. Quantitative 5'-RACE with molecular barcodes was used to prepare TCR beta libraries. Under the source paper's analysis protocol: Disease-linked TCR variants were identified with a new computational method built on a probabilistic model of VDJ rearrangement. TCRdb passed the public sequencing reads through fastp at Q25 and MiXCR, retaining productive beta sequences. Entries are consolidated by CDR3 protein sequence, retaining the most common genes and DNA. TCRdb, not the original authors, processed these V and J calls. Within this sample are roughly 42,000 distinct CDR3 sequences, with roughly 2.5% of them counted one time only. 4.6% of the sample goes to the ten largest clones.

The data are from a study of CD8 T cells in ankylosing spondylitis (dated by TCRdb to 2017 to 2019). For context, the study as a whole: The study set out to find disease-linked TCR variants by profiling T cell receptor beta repertoires in ankylosing spondylitis patients and healthy donors. The whole study cohort included 85 to 120 healthy donors and 25 or so ankylosing spondylitis patients. Peripheral blood samples were taken, and synovial fluid was additionally collected from ankylosing spondylitis patients.

What the study reported, not specific to this receptor: A TCR beta motif of roughly 8 highly homologous amino acid variants appeared characteristic of blood from ankylosing spondylitis patients. The disease-linked clones were reported to be significantly enriched in matched synovial fluid samples from ankylosing spondylitis patients. Some TCR beta motif variants had previously been reported in synovial fluid and blood of reactive arthritis patients, which suggested common disease-initiation mechanisms. In peripheral blood, the disease-linked clones were found at relatively low frequencies and had a CD8+ phenotype.

This sequence originates from a male donor with ankylosing spondylitis or in good health (not recorded which). Sequencing was done on a sample of blood, either unsorted or a sorted T cell fraction (not recorded which). The sequence joins TRBV9 to TRBJ2-3; TRBD1 is a weak D gene call, 6 bases matching. The DNA sequence is as follows: TGTGCCAGCTCCCCGGCAGGGACAAGGGATACGCAGTATTTT. Translated, it reads CASSPAGTRDTQYF.